This T cell receptor (beta chain) was sequenced during a study of blood T cell repertoires in COVID-19. Recovered participants had two consecutive negative NP/OP PCR tests, healthcare professional clearance, or symptom resolution. The germline V gene has CDR1 SNHLY and CDR2 FYNNEI. This CDR3 contains 13 residues. V dropped 5 bases and J dropped 6 bases, with 14 bases sitting between them. The repertoire was sequenced with immunoSEQ multiplex PCR; TCRdb's copy has only in-frame clones and lacks some. The table lists roughly 180,000 clones, more than 65% of them singletons. The sequenced sample was PBMCs or T cells enriched from blood (not recorded which). The sequence was obtained from a man between 60 and 70 years old who had recovered from COVID-19. The chain couples TRBV2 to TRBJ2-7; possibly TRBD2 for D (7 bases). The CDR3 DNA sequence: TGTGCCAGCAGTAGCGGGGACATGATCGAGCAGTACTTC. It specifies CASSSGDMIEQYF.